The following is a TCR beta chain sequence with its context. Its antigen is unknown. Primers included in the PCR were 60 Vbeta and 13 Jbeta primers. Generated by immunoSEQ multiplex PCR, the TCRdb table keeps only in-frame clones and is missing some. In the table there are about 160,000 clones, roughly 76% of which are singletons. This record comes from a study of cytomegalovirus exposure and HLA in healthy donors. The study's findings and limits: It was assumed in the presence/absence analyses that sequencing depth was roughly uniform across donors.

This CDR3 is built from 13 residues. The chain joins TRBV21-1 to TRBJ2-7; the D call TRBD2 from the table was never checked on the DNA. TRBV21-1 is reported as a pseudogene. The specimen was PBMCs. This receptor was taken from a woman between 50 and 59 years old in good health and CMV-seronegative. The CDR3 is CASTGALSYEQYF. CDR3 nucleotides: TGTGCCAGCACGGGAGCCCTTTCCTACGAGCAGTACTTC.